The 20 T cell receptor beta chains below all came from one sample that was sequenced in a study of cytomegalovirus exposure and HLA in healthy donors. Primers for the PCR totalled 60 Vbeta and 13 Jbeta. Sequencing used immunoSEQ multiplex PCR; TCRdb keeps in-frame clones, though not all of them. Here the sample spans 150,000 or so clones, about four fifths being singletons. The source material was PBMCs. The receptors come from a male donor in good health and CMV-seropositive.

This clone was seen a few times. The gene calls are TRBV5-6 and TRBJ2-7; 9 bases fit TRBD1. Per germline, CDR1 SGHDT and CDR2 YYEEEE. The CDR3 has 14 residues. The V segment lost 0 bases and the J segment 2 bases; nucleotides outside the gene matches: 0. The CDR3 reads CASSLGQGAYEQYF. In DNA, the CDR3 is TGTGCCAGCAGCTTGGGACAGGGGGCCTACGAGCAGTACTTC.

The chain links TRBV30 to TRBJ2-4; 11 positions match TRBD2. CDR3 length: 16 residues. V shed 0 bases and J 5 bases; nucleotides not matched to a gene: 6. CDR1 is GTSNPN, CDR2 SVGIG, per germline (reference sequence). CDR3 DNA: TGTGCCTGGAGTGTCCCACTAGCGGGAGCGGAAAACATTCAGTACTTC. It translates to CAWSVPLAGAENIQYF. Filled out from reference TRBV30 and TRBJ2-4, the complete variable domain reads SQTIHQWPATLVQPVGSPLSLECTVEGTSNPNLYWYRQAAGRGLQLLFYSVGIGQISSEVPQNLSASRPQDRQFILSSKKLLLSDSGFYLCAWSVPLAGAENIQYFGAGTRLSVL.

A note on this clone: One end of the junction does not line up with germline, which may come from a read error. V usage is TRBV4-1 and J usage is TRBJ2-6; D might be TRBD1 (5 bases). This CDR3 region has 17 residues. Germline V gene data show CDR1 as MGHRA and CDR2 as YSYEKL. CDR3 coding DNA: TGCGCCAGCAGCCAAGATGGGCAGGGCTCTGGGGCCAACGGCCTGACTTTC. Its protein product is CASSQDGQGSGANGLTF.

The chain carries TRBV19 and TRBJ2-1, with 9 bases identical to TRBD2. The trim removed 7 bases at V and 2 bases at J, leaving 9 bases unmatched. CDR3 length: 16 residues. Germline CDR1 and CDR2: LNHDA and SQIVND (reference sequence). The CDR3 DNA reads TGTGCCAGTAAGGAGACTAGCGGAACTACCTACAATGAGCAGTTCTTC. Its translation is CASKETSGTTYNEQFF.

This sequence joins TRBV25-1 and TRBJ2-4, with D unclear. The CDR3 runs 15 residues. Trimming shortened V by 2 bases and J by 2 bases, and 10 bases separated the two germline ends. The V gene's germline CDR1 is MGHDK and CDR2 SYGVNS. CDR3 in DNA: TGTGCCAGCAGTGAAGTCGGTACGTCCAAAAACATTCAGTACTTC. Translation gives CASSEVGTSKNIQYF.

The chain joins TRBV4-1 to TRBJ2-1; no definite D call. CDR1 and CDR2 from the germline V gene are MGHRA and YSYEKL. This CDR3 comprises 14 residues. Trimming left V 1 base short and J 15 bases short, with 19 bases between. CDR3 residues: CASSQGSKVRHAFF. As DNA, the CDR3 is TGCGCCAGCAGCCAAGGTTCCAAGGTCCGACATGCGTTCTTC.

This clone was detected once. The V and J genes are TRBV6-5 and TRBJ1-2, with 7 nucleotides matching TRBD1. CDR1 and CDR2 (germline): MNHEY, SVGAGI. V lost 2 bases to trimming and J lost 5 bases; unmatched junction nucleotides: 5. CDR3 size: 14 residues. The CDR3 coding sequence is TGTGCCAGCAGTTACCTCCGACAGGGATATGGCTACACCTTC. Translating gives CASSYLRQGYGYTF.

CDR3 loop: CASSSWTGDLNNQPQHF. DNA for the CDR3: TGTGCCAGCAGTTCTTGGACAGGGGACCTCAATAACCAGCCCCAGCATTTT. J is TRBJ1-5 and V is TRBV28; 9 bases agree with TRBD1. This CDR3 comprises 17 residues. Germline V lookup: CDR1 MDHEN, CDR2 SYDVKM. Trimming removed 4 bases from V and 7 bases from J; junction bases left unmatched: 14.

The V call is TRBV5-6, the J call TRBJ2-7; 9 nucleotides align to TRBD1. The CDR3 length is 17 residues. Germline lookup yields CDR1 SGHDT and CDR2 YYEEEE. The V gene end was trimmed by 3 bases and the J gene end by 3 bases; junction bases not matched to a gene: 13. CDR3 DNA sequence: TGTGCCAGCAGCTGGGAGGTGGACAGGGGAATTCACTACGAGCAGTACTTC. It encodes CASSWEVDRGIHYEQYF.

This chain connects TRBV10-1 to TRBJ2-7; TRBD1 agrees at 10 bases. V was pared by 3 bases and J by 5 bases, with 4 bases of the junction left unmatched. CDR1 and CDR2 from the germline V gene are WNHNN and SYGVQD (reference sequence). The CDR3 has 14 residues. The CDR3 protein is CASSDPGQGNEQYF. The CDR3 nucleotides read TGCGCCAGCAGTGACCCGGGACAGGGGAACGAGCAGTACTTC.

The chain combines TRBV5-1 with TRBJ2-7, with D maybe TRBD1 (5 bases). Germline CDR1 SGHRS, CDR2 YFSETQ. The CDR3 has 14 amino acids. With 4 bases removed from V and 4 bases from J, the gap between germline ends came to 15 bases. CDR3 in amino acids: CASSPRPTDYEQYF. In nucleotides, the CDR3 is TGCGCCAGCAGCCCGCGGCCGACAGATTACGAGCAGTACTTC.

J is TRBJ1-5 and V is TRBV18; TRBD1 aligns across 8 bases. In germline, CDR1 is KGHSH, CDR2 LQKENI. The CDR3 spans 20 residues. The J segment lost 4 bases and the V segment lost 3 bases, leaving 20 bases of the junction unmatched. CDR3 in amino acids: CASSPLGRQGTRVLNQPQHF. For the CDR3, the DNA is TGTGCCAGCTCACCCCTAGGACGACAGGGGACCCGAGTTCTTAATCAGCCCCAGCATTTT. The full variable domain, with the rest looked up from reference TRBV18 and TRBJ1-5, is NAGVMQNPRHLVRRRGQEARLRCSPMKGHSHVYWYRQLPEEGLKFMVYLQKENIIDESGMPKERFSAEFPKEGPSILRIQQVVRGDSAAYFCASSPLGRQGTRVLNQPQHFGDGTRLSIL.

The chain recombines TRBV7-8 with TRBJ2-7; TRBD2 aligns across 7 bases. Germline V gene sequence: CDR1 SGHVS, CDR2 FQNEAQ. Trimming took 5 bases from V and 3 from J; bases not matched to a gene: 13. The CDR3 runs 16 residues. This CDR3 is CASSPRGREPFYEQYF. In DNA, the CDR3 is TGTGCCAGCAGCCCCCGTGGGAGGGAGCCTTTCTACGAGCAGTACTTC.

This clone turned up a few times. V gene TRBV6-5 combines with J gene TRBJ2-2; D not certain. The V end was cut by 0 bases, the J end by 4 bases, with 6 bases between. Germline CDR1 and CDR2: MNHEY and SVGAGI. The CDR3 is 14 residues long. The CDR3 bases are TGTGCCAGCAGTTACTCGCAGATCACCGGGGAGCTGTTTTTT. Translation gives CASSYSQITGELFF.

This clone was recorded only once. The chain recombines TRBV28 with TRBJ2-7, with D possibly matching TRBD2 (5 bases). With 6 bases removed from V and 0 bases from J, the gap between germline ends came to 9 bases. Germline CDR1 MDHEN, CDR2 SYDVKM. The CDR3 covers 13 residues. The CDR3 here is CASRSGSSYEQYF. CDR3 bases: TGTGCCAGCAGGTCGGGGAGCTCCTACGAGCAGTACTTC.

This chain joins TRBV28 and TRBJ2-2; unclear D gene. Per germline, CDR1 MDHEN and CDR2 SYDVKM. Trimming cost V 1 base and J 4 bases, with 7 bases left between them. This CDR3 comprises 14 residues. CDR3 sequence reads: CASSLFPSTGELFF. The CDR3 nucleotides read TGTGCCAGCAGTTTATTCCCTAGCACCGGGGAGCTGTTTTTT.

The chain is built from TRBV4-1 and TRBJ1-5, with TRBD1 matching over 7 bases. Germline trimming cut 1 base from V and 1 base from J; bases unmatched to any gene: 4. Germline V gives CDR1 MGHRA, CDR2 YSYEKL. This CDR3 contains 16 residues. This chain's CDR3 is CASSQVEGASNQPQHF. DNA for the CDR3: TGCGCCAGCAGCCAAGTTGAGGGGGCAAGCAATCAGCCCCAGCATTTT.

A remark on this clone: The sample has other DNA sequences that encode this CDR3 too. The V call is TRBV18, the J call TRBJ2-7, with unresolved D. The germline V and J ends were trimmed by 2 bases and 6 bases, with 8 bases remaining between them. The CDR3 loop spans 12 amino acids. Germline V lookup: CDR1 KGHSH, CDR2 LQKENI. The CDR3 nucleotides read TGTGCCAGCTCACCAGGAGTCTCCGAGCAGTACTTC. Encoded protein: CASSPGVSEQYF.

The CDR3 sequence: CAWSGSSATGELFF. CDR3 in DNA: TGTGCCTGGAGTGGATCTAGCGCCACCGGGGAGCTGTTTTTT. The chain links TRBV30 to TRBJ2-2, with D perhaps TRBD2 (6 bases). Germline assignment: CDR1 GTSNPN and CDR2 SVGIG (reference sequence). Trimming removed 1 base at V and 4 bases at J, with 10 bases between. The CDR3 length is 14 residues.

The CDR3 DNA follows: TGTGCCTGGAGTTTTATTAGTTCACCCCTCCACTTT. Amino acids: CAWSFISSPLHF. The chain uses TRBV30 and TRBJ1-6; D call uncertain. CDR1 is GTSNPN, CDR2 SVGIG, per germline (reference sequence). This CDR3 is 12 amino acids long. Trimming pared 2 bases from V and 9 bases from J, leaving 8 bases between.